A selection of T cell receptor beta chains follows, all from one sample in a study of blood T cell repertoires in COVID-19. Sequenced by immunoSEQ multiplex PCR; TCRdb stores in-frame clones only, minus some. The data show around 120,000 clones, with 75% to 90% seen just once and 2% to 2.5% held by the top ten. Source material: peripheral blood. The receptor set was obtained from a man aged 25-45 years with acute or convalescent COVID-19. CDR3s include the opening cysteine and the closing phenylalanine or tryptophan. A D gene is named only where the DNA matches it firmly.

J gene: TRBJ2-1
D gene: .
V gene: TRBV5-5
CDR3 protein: CASSLRTENEQFF

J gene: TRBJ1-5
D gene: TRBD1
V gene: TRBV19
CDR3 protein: CASSEGTESNQPQHF

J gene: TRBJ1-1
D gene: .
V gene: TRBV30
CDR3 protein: CAWSGSIYTEAFF

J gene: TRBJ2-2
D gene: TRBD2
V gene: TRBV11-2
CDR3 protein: CASSLSRGGGELFF

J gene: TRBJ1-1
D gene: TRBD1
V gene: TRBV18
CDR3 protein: CASSPLGQGAGYGTEAFF

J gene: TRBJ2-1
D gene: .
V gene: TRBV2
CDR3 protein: CASSGGYNEQFF

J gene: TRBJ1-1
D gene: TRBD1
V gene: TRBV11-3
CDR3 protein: CASSNGQVNTEAFF

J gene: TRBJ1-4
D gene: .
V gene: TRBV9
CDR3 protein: CASSGGGVDEKLFF

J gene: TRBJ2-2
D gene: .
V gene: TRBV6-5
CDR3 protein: CASLVDRNTGELFF

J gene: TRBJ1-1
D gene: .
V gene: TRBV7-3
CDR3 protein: CASNFLRGECTEAFF

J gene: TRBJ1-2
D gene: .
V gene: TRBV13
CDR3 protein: CASSFQNYGYTF

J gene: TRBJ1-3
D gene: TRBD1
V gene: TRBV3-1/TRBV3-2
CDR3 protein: CASSLQQGAVSGNTIYF

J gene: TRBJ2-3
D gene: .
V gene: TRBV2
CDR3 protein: CASSPSRTGKAADTQYF

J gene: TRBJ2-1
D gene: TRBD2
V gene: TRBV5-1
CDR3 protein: CASSLEASGIGYNEQFF

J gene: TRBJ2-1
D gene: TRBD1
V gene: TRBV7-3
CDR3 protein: CASSRGQGELMKIF

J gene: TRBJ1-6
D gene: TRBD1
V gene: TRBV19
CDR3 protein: CASSPGGDNSPLHF

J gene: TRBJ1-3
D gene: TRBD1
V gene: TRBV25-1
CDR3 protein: CASSEGTGYGNTIYF

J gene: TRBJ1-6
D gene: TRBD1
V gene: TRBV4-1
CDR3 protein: CASSLQTGPNSPLHF

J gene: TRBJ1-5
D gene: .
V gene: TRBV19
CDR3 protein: CASSISPNQPQHF

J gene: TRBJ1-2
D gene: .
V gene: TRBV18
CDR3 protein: CASSPEGPYGYTF

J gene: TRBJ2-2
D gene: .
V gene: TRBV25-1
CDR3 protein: CASSGPGVWPGELFF

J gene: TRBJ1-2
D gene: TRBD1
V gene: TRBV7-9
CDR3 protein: CASSFATGGGYGYTF

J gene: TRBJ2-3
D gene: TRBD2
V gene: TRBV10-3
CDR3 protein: CAIGLAGGQGTQYF

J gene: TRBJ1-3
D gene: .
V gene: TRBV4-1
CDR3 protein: CASSQEGASGNTIYF

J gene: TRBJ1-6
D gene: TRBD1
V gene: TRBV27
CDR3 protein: CASSARQGSPLHF